This T cell receptor (beta chain) was obtained from a study of blood T cell repertoires in COVID-19. Turning to the study itself: Both acute and convalescent COVID-19 samples were obtained from the United States, Italy and Spain. Sample material is recorded as cDNA or gDNA derived from T cells, B-cell-depleted T cells, or PBMCs.

Assignment of participants to cohorts was predicated upon participant-reported clinical history. Cohort 3 recovery required two negative PCRs, clearance, or symptom resolution. Profiling relied on immunoSEQ multiplex PCR, and the TCRdb table lists in-frame clones only, not all of them. The sample carries a few hundred thousand clones, about 87% recorded once. The specimen was PBMCs or T cells enriched from blood (not recorded which). This sequence was found in a woman aged 18-35 years who had recovered from COVID-19.

CDR3 DNA: TGTGCCAGCAGCTTAGCGGGGGTCCACGAGCAGTACTTC. Amino acids: CASSLAGVHEQYF. The J gene is TRBJ2-7, the V gene TRBV11-2, with TRBD2 as a possible D gene (6 bases). The V end lost 1 base, the J end lost 5 bases, and 9 bases lay between the germline ends. CDR1 is SGHAT and CDR2 is FQNNGV in the germline V gene. The CDR3 totals 13 residues.